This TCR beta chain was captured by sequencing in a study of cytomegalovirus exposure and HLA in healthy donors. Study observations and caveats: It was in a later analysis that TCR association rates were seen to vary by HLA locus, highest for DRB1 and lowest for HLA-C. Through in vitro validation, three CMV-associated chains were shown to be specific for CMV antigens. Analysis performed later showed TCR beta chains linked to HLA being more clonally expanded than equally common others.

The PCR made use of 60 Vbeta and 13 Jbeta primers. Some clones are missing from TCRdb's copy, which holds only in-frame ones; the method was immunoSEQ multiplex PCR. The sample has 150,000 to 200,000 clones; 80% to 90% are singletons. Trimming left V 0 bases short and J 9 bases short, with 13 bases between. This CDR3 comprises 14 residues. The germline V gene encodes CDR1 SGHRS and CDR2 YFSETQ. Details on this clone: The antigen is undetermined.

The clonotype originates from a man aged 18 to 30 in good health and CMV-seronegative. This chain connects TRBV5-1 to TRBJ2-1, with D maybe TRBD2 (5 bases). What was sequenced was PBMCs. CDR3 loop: CASSLGGSRGEQFF. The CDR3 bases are TGCGCCAGCAGCTTGGGGGGTTCACGGGGTGAGCAGTTCTTC. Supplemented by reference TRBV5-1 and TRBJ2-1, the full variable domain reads KAGVTQTPRYLIKTRGQQVTLSCSPISGHRSVSWYQQTPGQGLQFLFEYFSETQRNKGNFPGRFSGRQFSNSRSEMNVSTLELGDSALYLCASSLGGSRGEQFFGPGTRLTVL.